The 8 T cell receptor beta chains below come from one sample, sequenced in a study of blood T cell repertoires in COVID-19. Sequencing was performed with immunoSEQ multiplex PCR; in TCRdb, only in-frame clones are kept and a portion is missing. The table lists some 120,000 clones, around nine tenths of them singletons. Input material: peripheral blood. The receptors were gathered from a man between 35 and 55 years old with acute or convalescent COVID-19.

The chain is built from TRBV19 and TRBJ1-4; no firm D call. Germline V gives CDR1 LNHDA, CDR2 SQIVND (reference sequence). V was pared by 6 bases and J by 5 bases, with 13 bases between. The CDR3 length is 14 residues. The CDR3 reads CASSLGSGNEKLFF. Here the CDR3 DNA reads TGTGCCAGTAGCCTAGGAAGCGGCAATGAAAAACTGTTTTTT.

The V call is TRBV6-5, the J call TRBJ2-3; possibly TRBD2 for D (6 bases). This CDR3 contains 15 residues. Germline V gives CDR1 MNHEY, CDR2 SVGAGI. V was cut by 10 bases and J by 4 bases, with 21 bases left in between. CDR3 bases: TGTGCCACCACCGGGACTCCTCTGATCTCAGATACGCAGTATTTT. Amino acids: CATTGTPLISDTQYF.

This rearrangement joins TRBV19 to TRBJ2-1; no clear D. Germline V gene data show CDR1 as LNHDA and CDR2 as SQIVND (reference sequence). Trimming cost V 3 bases and J 7 bases, with 22 bases left between them. This CDR3 contains 17 residues. The CDR3 spells CASSIGGTPIPGNEQFF. The CDR3 region has the DNA TGTGCCAGTAGTATCGGCGGAACCCCGATCCCCGGGAATGAGCAGTTCTTC.

The chain employs TRBV29-1 and TRBJ1-1; 11 bases are shared with TRBD1. The V gene end was trimmed by 6 bases and the J gene end by 1 base; junction bases not matched to a gene: 7. The CDR3 sequence is 15 residues long. Germline-derived CDR1 and CDR2 are SQVTM and ANQGSEA. CDR3 DNA: TGCAGCGTGAGGACAGGGGGCGCGAGGAACACTGAAGCTTTCTTT. It is translated as CSVRTGGARNTEAFF.

The rearrangement joins TRBV11-2 to TRBJ1-4; 8 bases are a match to TRBD1. The CDR3 spans 15 residues. Germline V gene sequence: CDR1 SGHAT, CDR2 FQNNGV. The V and J ends lost 4 bases and 4 bases, in that order; junction bases with no gene match: 5. The CDR3 DNA sequence: TGTGCCAGCAGCTCCAGGGGGCACGATAATGAAAAACTGTTTTTT. Amino acid sequence: CASSSRGHDNEKLFF.

V and J are TRBV19 and TRBJ1-4, with 9 bases identical to TRBD1. With 9 bases clipped from V and 7 bases from J, the junction kept 9 bases outside the gene matches. This CDR3 is built from 14 residues. CDR1 and CDR2 from the germline V gene are LNHDA and SQIVND (reference sequence). CDR3 nucleotides: TGTGCCAGCCAAGGGACAGGGAGGGGTGAAAAACTGTTTTTT. Translated, it gives CASQGTGRGEKLFF.

In regard to this clone: Other DNA sequences of this sample code for an identical CDR3. This chain connects TRBV6-5 to TRBJ1-1; D ambiguous. The length of the CDR3 is 11 residues. Trimming stripped 7 bases from V and 5 bases from J, with 8 bases between. CDR1 and CDR2 from the germline V gene are MNHEY and SVGAGI. CDR3 residues: CASTRGTEAFF. The CDR3 coding sequence is TGTGCCAGCACACGAGGTACTGAAGCTTTCTTT.

This rearrangement joins TRBV12-5 to TRBJ1-1, with D possibly being TRBD1 (5 bases). The germline gives CDR1 LGHNT, CDR2 FRNRAP. The CDR3 totals 13 residues. V dropped 6 bases and J dropped 3 bases, with 11 bases sitting between them. The CDR3 region has the DNA TGTGCTAGTGGGAGACAGAAGGACACTGAAGCTTTCTTT. Its translation: CASGRQKDTEAFF.